One TCR beta chain is described in this entry. The CDR3 loop spans 14 amino acids. CDR1 is SEHNR, CDR2 FQNEAQ, per germline (reference sequence). V lost 7 bases to trimming and J lost 2 bases; unmatched junction nucleotides: 7. This record belongs to a study of blood T cell repertoires in COVID-19. Across the whole study: Sites across the United States, Italy and Spain contributed samples from acute and convalescent COVID-19.

Assay used: immunoSEQ multiplex PCR; TCRdb lists only in-frame clones, some missing. The sample holds about 280,000 clones, nearly 90% seen once. Recovered status in Cohort 3 required two negative PCRs, clearance, or symptom resolution. This receptor was identified in a woman aged 55-70 years who had recovered from COVID-19. The sample taken for sequencing was PBMCs or T cells enriched from blood (not recorded which). The chain has TRBV7-9 and TRBJ1-1; 7 nucleotides line up with TRBD1. The CDR3 DNA is TGTGCCAGCACCCCGGGGACAGCTAACACTGAAGCTTTCTTT. This codes for CASTPGTANTEAFF.